A selection of T cell receptor beta chains follows, all from one sample in a study of cytomegalovirus exposure and HLA in healthy donors. TCRdb keeps only in-frame clones here, not all; method: immunoSEQ multiplex PCR. The data show about 98,000 clones, under 85% seen once. The source material was PBMCs. These receptors were taken from a young man in good health and CMV-seropositive. CDR3s include the opening cysteine and the closing phenylalanine or tryptophan. The order of the fields is V gene, J gene, D gene, CDR3 length, CDR3 protein. A D gene is named only where the DNA matches it firmly.

v_call: TRBV30; j_call: TRBJ1-2; d_call: TRBD1; cdr3_length: 16; cdr3_aa: CAWSQNPGTVPYGYTF
v_call: TRBV6-1; j_call: TRBJ1-5; d_call: -; cdr3_length: 15; cdr3_aa: CASFGGVYSNQPQHF
v_call: TRBV10-2; j_call: TRBJ2-3; d_call: TRBD2; cdr3_length: 16; cdr3_aa: CASSGLAGASTDTQYF
v_call: TRBV19; j_call: TRBJ1-6; d_call: TRBD1; cdr3_length: 13; cdr3_aa: CASSGDRGSPLHF
v_call: TRBV9; j_call: TRBJ2-1; d_call: TRBD2; cdr3_length: 16; cdr3_aa: CASSVELAGQYNEQFF
v_call: TRBV2; j_call: TRBJ1-4; d_call: TRBD1; cdr3_length: 14; cdr3_aa: CASRSTGGLEKLFF
v_call: TRBV10-3; j_call: TRBJ2-7; d_call: TRBD1; cdr3_length: 14; cdr3_aa: CAISESQQGDEQYF
v_call: TRBV27; j_call: TRBJ1-5; d_call: -; cdr3_length: 15; cdr3_aa: CASSLEGTRNQPQHF
v_call: TRBV30; j_call: TRBJ2-3; d_call: TRBD1; cdr3_length: 13; cdr3_aa: CAWNRGTADTQYF
v_call: TRBV7-9; j_call: TRBJ1-6; d_call: -; cdr3_length: 15; cdr3_aa: CASTPGVSYNSPLHF
v_call: TRBV7-3; j_call: TRBJ1-6; d_call: -; cdr3_length: 13; cdr3_aa: CASSLDNNSPLHF
v_call: TRBV7-9; j_call: TRBJ1-2; d_call: -; cdr3_length: 14; cdr3_aa: CASSPPGVPYGYTF
v_call: TRBV7-6; j_call: TRBJ2-2; d_call: TRBD1; cdr3_length: 15; cdr3_aa: CASSFDRGNTGELFF
v_call: TRBV2; j_call: TRBJ1-5; d_call: -; cdr3_length: 13; cdr3_aa: CASAGQGGQPQHF
v_call: TRBV5-4; j_call: TRBJ1-1; d_call: -; cdr3_length: 17; cdr3_aa: CASSPNGLTFEDTEAFF
v_call: TRBV5-6; j_call: TRBJ2-7; d_call: TRBD1; cdr3_length: 13; cdr3_aa: CASSTGVSYEQYF
v_call: TRBV7-7; j_call: TRBJ2-1; d_call: -; cdr3_length: 13; cdr3_aa: CASSLGQGGEQFF